Here is one TCR beta chain with its context. Germline values: CDR1 SGHNT, CDR2 YENEEA. The length of the CDR3 is 15 residues. The ends lost 3 bases at V and 4 bases at J; junction bases unmatched: 6. The data belong to a study of blood T cell repertoires in COVID-19. For the study at large: PBMCs, B-cell-depleted T cells, or T cells were the source of the cDNA or gDNA that made up the material.

In the original analysis: Reference gene primer amplification yielded estimated nucleated cell counts. Sequencing was performed with immunoSEQ multiplex PCR; in TCRdb, only in-frame clones are kept and a portion is missing. V and J calls and clone size follow that table, whereas D and trimming were derived from the DNA. The sample yields about 170,000 clones, roughly 70% seen once. The sequenced material came from peripheral blood. The clonotype was recovered from a woman of 80 years or more with acute or convalescent COVID-19. V gene TRBV11-3 combines with J gene TRBJ2-7; TRBD1 agrees at 10 bases. The CDR3 reads CASSFSGQGMYEQYF. The CDR3 DNA reads TGTGCCAGCAGCTTTTCGGGACAGGGGATGTACGAGCAGTACTTC.